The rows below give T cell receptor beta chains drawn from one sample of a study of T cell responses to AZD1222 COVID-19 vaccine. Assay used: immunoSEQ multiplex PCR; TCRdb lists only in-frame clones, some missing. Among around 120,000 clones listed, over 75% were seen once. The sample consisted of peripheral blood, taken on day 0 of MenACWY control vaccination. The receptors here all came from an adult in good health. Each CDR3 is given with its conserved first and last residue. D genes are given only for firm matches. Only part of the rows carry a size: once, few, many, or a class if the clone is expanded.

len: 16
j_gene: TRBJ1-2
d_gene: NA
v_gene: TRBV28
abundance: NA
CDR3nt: TGTGCCAGCAGTCCGGGGGGGATCACGTCCCACTATGGCTACACCTTC
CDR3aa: CASSPGGITSHYGYTF

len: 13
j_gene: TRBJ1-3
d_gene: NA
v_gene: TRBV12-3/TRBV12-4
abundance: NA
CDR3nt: TGTGCCAGCAGTTTTCTCCCTGGAAACACCATATATTTT
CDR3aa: CASSFLPGNTIYF

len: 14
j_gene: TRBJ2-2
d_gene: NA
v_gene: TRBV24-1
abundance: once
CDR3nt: TGTGCCACCAGAGGCCTGGGAAGCACCGGGGAGCTGTTTTTT
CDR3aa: CATRGLGSTGELFF

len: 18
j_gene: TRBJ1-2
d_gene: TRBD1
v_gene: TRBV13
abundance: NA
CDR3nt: TGTGCCAGCAGCTTCCCGGGACAGGGAATTGGGGCCGGGTATGGCTACACCTTC
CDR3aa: CASSFPGQGIGAGYGYTF

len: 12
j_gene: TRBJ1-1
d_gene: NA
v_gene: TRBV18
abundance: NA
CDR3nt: TGTGCCAGCTCACCAAGGGGGGAAGGGGCTTTCTTT
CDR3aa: CASSPRGEGAFF

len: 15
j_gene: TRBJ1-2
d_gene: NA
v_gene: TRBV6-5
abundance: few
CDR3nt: TGTGCCAGCAGCCCCCGCGTGGGGGGCTTCCATGGCTACACCTTC
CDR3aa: CASSPRVGGFHGYTF

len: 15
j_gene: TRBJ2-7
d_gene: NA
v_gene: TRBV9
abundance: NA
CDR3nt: TGTGCCAGCAGCGCCAACGAATGGAATATAGACGAGCAGTACTTC
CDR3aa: CASSANEWNIDEQYF

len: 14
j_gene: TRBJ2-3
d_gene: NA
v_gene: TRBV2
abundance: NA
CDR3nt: TGTGCCAGCAGTGCGGCGGGAAGCACAGATACGCAGTATTTT
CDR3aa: CASSAAGSTDTQYF

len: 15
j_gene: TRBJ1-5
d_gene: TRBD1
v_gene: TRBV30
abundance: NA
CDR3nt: TGTGCCTGGAGTCGGGACAGGGGTAGCAATCAGCCCCAGCATTTT
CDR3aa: CAWSRDRGSNQPQHF

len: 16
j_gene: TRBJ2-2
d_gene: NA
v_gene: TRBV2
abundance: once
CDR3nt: TGTGCCAGCAGTAAGGGAGGATCCGGGGGCCCCGGGGAGCTGTTTTTT
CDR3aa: CASSKGGSGGPGELFF

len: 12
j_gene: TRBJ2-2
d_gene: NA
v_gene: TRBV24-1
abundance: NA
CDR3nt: TGTGCCACCCTGGGAGGCACCGGGGAGCTGTTTTTT
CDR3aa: CATLGGTGELFF

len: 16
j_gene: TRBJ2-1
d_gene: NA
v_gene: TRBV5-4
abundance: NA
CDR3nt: TGTGCCAGCAGCTTGATAGCCGGTCGGTCCCCAGATGAGCAGTTCTTC
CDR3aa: CASSLIAGRSPDEQFF

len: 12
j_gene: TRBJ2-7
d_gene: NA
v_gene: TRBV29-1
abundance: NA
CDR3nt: TGCAGCGTTGAGACTCAAGCCTACGAGCAGTACTTC
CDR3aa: CSVETQAYEQYF

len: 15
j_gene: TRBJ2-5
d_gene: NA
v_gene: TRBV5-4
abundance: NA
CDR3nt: TGTGCCAGCAGCTCATATAACAGTGGGTGGGAGACCCAGTACTTC
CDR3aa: CASSSYNSGWETQYF

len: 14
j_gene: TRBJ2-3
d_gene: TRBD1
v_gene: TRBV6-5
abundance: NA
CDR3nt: TGTGCCAGCACTCCGGGACAGGGGTGGGGTACGCAGTATTTT
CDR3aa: CASTPGQGWGTQYF

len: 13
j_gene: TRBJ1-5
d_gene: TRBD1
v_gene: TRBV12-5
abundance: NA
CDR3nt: TGTGCTAGTGGTTTAGACAGGGGGCAGCCCCAGCATTTT
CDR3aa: CASGLDRGQPQHF

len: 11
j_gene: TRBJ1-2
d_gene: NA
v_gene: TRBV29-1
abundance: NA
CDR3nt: TGCAGCGTTGAGGGCCGTTATGGCTACACCTTC
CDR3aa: CSVEGRYGYTF

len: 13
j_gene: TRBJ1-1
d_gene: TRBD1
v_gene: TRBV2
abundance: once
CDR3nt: TGTGCCAGCACCAGTGACAGGGGCACTGAAGCTTTCTTT
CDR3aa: CASTSDRGTEAFF

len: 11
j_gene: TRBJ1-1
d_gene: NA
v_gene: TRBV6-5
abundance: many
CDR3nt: TGTGCCACGAAGAAGGGCACTGAAGCTTTCTTT
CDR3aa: CATKKGTEAFF